Below, one T cell receptor (beta chain) is given with its context. The clone's antigen remains unknown. Qualities for individual bases were not recorded, and no much larger clone is one base off. The record originates from a study of T cells in narcolepsy (dated by TCRdb to 2017 to 2018). Concerning the study at large: The study enrolled patients with narcolepsy type 1 or type 2 (NT1, NT2) together with healthy control donors. To look for autoreactive T cells in narcolepsy patients that target self-antigens of hypocretin neurons (hypocretin, TRIB2), the study used TCR Vbeta sequencing to follow clonotypes in blood and CSF. The paper as a whole reports these results and caveats: Plots comparing CSF and blood CD4+ T cell clonotypes from the same patient highlighted HCRT-specific and TRIB2-specific autoreactive clonotypes. Autoreactive clonotypes were reported to be detected serially in the blood of the same patients and of different patients, but not in the blood of healthy controls. Some blood memory CD4+ repertoires from patients and controls contained no sequences matching autoreactive T cell clones. Patients and controls had similar numbers of sequenced blood memory CD4+ clonotypes, with averages of around 40,000 in patients and roughly 36,000 in controls.

The method behind the library was the immunoSEQ multiplex PCR assay. The table comes from immuneACCESS by way of TCRdb, which keeps in-frame sequences with V and J called. Part of the clones is missing from these tables; in studies checked, under half for an unresolved V gene and the rest for unknown reasons. Within this sample are tens of thousands of clones, with 82% of them counted one time only. The ten largest clones represent around 2.5% of the sample. For CDR1 and CDR2, the germline V gene (reference sequence) lists LNHDA and SQIVND. From cysteine to phenylalanine, the CDR3 is 16 amino acids long. Here the CDR3 DNA is all that survives: 48 bases in frame from base 1. V is cut by 5 bases and J by 5 bases, and the space between the germline ends is 21 bases. For TCR Vbeta sequencing, memory CD4+ T cells were sorted ex vivo from the peripheral blood of both healthy controls and narcolepsy patients.

The V and J segments used are TRBV19 and TRBJ1-2; possibly the D gene is TRBD1, per 5 matching bases. Input material: CD45RA- memory CD4+ T cells from PBMCs. The cell subset or site label, as the study defines it: memory T cells sorted ex vivo from peripheral blood. This TCR was recovered from a human donor with narcolepsy. CDR3 reads: CASSEPRRRGIYGYTF. The DNA sequence reads TGTGCCAGTAGTGAACCCCGTAGGAGGGGCATATATGGCTACACCTTC.